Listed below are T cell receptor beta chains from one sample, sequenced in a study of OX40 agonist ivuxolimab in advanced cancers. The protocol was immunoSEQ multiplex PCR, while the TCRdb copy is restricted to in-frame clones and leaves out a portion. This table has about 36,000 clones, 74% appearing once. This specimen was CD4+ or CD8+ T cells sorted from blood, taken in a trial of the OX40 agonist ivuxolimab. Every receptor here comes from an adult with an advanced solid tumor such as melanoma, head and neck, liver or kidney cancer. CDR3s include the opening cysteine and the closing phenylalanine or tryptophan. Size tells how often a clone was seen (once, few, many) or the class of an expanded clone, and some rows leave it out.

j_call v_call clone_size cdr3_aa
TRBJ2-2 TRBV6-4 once CASSENTGELFF
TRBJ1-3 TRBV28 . CASSSRGAGHTIYF
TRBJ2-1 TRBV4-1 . CASSQSTTLTPPDNEQFF
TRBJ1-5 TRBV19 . CASSLPDSGGPQHF
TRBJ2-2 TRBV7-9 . CASSPTRQGLPLNTGELFF
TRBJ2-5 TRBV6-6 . CASSTLAGIEYF
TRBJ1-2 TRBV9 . CASSPGAPGGYTF
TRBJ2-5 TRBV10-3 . CATRDYRQETQYF
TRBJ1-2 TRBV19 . CASRHGQGMAYGYTF
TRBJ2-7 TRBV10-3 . CAITGDRGTYEQYF
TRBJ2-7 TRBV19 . CASTPGGNAYEQYF
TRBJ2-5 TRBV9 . CASSVERGGETQYF
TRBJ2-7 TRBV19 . CASSINWGAYEQYF
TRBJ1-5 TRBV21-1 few CASSPSTRYSNQPQHF
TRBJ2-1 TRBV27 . CASAGTGSAYNEQFF
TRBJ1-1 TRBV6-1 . CASSEGRGTEAFF
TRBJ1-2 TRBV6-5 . CASNPGQGAGGYTF
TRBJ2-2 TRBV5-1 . CASSLPRGRGELFF
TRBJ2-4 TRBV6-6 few CASSRIEGKNIQYF
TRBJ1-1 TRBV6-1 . CASSDRGHSGTIFF
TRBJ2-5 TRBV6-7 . CASSYTRTELETQYF
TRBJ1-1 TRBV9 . CASSVDWNTEAFF
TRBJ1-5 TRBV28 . CASSSSALNQPQHF
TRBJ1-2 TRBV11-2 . CASSLGDRPYGYTF
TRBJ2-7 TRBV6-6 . CASSYRTSGSYEQYF
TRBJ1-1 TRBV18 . CASSPGAGVGGNTEAFF
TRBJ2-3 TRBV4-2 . CASSQGTGYTDTQYF
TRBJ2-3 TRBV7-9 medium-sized CASSRIRRGGPTDTQYF
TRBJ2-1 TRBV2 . CASSIEEQFF
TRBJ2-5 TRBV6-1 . CASSEGGIPQTQYF
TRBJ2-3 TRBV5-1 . CASSLWGSTDTQYF
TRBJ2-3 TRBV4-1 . CASSQVGRGADTQYF